Listed below are T cell receptor beta chains from one sample, sequenced in a study of T-cell memory formation after mild COVID-19. A single record per CDR3 protein comes from TCRdb applying MiXCR to the 5' RACE reads. This table holds approximately 570,000 distinct CDR3 sequences, under 20% found once. The sample taken for sequencing was PBMCs or a T cell subset sorted from them (not recorded which). These receptors originate from an adult woman who had mild COVID-19 (a few samples of this study predate the infection). Cell type and time point are not known. The CDR3 runs from the conserved cysteine through the conserved F or W. The D gene is left open where the match is weak. Only some rows state a clone size, as once, few, many or a class for expanded clones.

V gene	CDR3 length	clone size	J gene	D gene	CDR3 protein	CDR3 DNA
TRBV4-2	18	-	TRBJ2-5	TRBD2	CASSQESTSGSQLETQYF	TGTGCCAGCAGCCAAGAATCAACTAGCGGGAGCCAGCTGGAGACCCAGTACTTC
TRBV7-6	17	few	TRBJ2-1	TRBD2	CASSLLSGAHSYNEQFF	TGTGCCAGCAGCCTACTTAGCGGGGCCCACTCCTACAATGAGCAGTTCTTC
TRBV7-6	19	many	TRBJ2-3	TRBD1	CASSLIPHRDRGRTDTQYF	TGTGCCAGCAGCCTAATCCCACACCGGGACAGGGGGCGAACAGATACGCAGTATTTT
TRBV7-3	16	few	TRBJ2-1	-	CASSLTREVVGNEQFF	TGTGCCAGCAGCTTAACGAGGGAGGTCGTAGGGAATGAGCAGTTCTTC
TRBV27	16	-	TRBJ2-1	TRBD2	CASSLRGLAPNNEQFF	TGTGCCAGCAGTTTACGGGGACTAGCACCTAACAATGAGCAGTTCTTC
TRBV12-3/TRBV12-4	14	few	TRBJ1-5	-	CASSRGRARQPQHF	TGTGCCAGCAGCCGAGGGCGGGCGCGACAGCCCCAGCATTTT
TRBV29-1	13	-	TRBJ1-2	-	CSVEDYGPGGYTF	TGCAGCGTTGAAGATTATGGACCAGGTGGCTACACCTTC
TRBV3-1	12	few	TRBJ1-2	-	CASSQSGWGYTF	TGTGCCAGCAGCCAGTCCGGTTGGGGCTACACCTTC
TRBV4-2	15	-	TRBJ2-7	-	CASSQVVTGRREQYF	TGTGCCAGCAGCCAAGTTGTCACAGGGAGGCGCGAGCAGTACTTC
TRBV6-2/TRBV6-3	14	-	TRBJ2-7	-	CASAAVTNSVEQYF	TGTGCCAGCGCCGCGGTAACTAATTCAGTCGAGCAGTACTTC
TRBV9	13	-	TRBJ1-1	-	CASSVRDYTEAFF	TGTGCCAGCAGCGTACGGGACTACACTGAAGCTTTCTTT
TRBV6-5	13	-	TRBJ2-7	-	CASRPGLRYEQYF	TGTGCCAGCAGACCCGGACTGCGCTACGAGCAGTACTTC
TRBV18	15	-	TRBJ2-7	-	CASSPPSGATYEQYF	TGTGCCAGCTCACCGCCGAGTGGGGCAACCTACGAGCAGTACTTC
TRBV2	12	-	TRBJ2-7	-	CASGSFGHEQYF	TGTGCCAGCGGAAGCTTCGGGCACGAGCAGTACTTC
TRBV24-1	17	-	TRBJ2-1	TRBD2	CATSDKLGLAAGNEQFF	TGTGCCACCAGTGATAAACTGGGACTAGCGGCGGGGAATGAGCAGTTCTTC
TRBV10-3	13	-	TRBJ1-5	-	CASSWGADQPQHF	TGTGCCTCTAGTTGGGGGGCGGATCAGCCCCAGCATTTT
TRBV27	15	few	TRBJ1-1	-	CASSLSSLRNTEAFF	TGTGCCAGCAGTTTATCGTCTCTCCGGAACACTGAAGCTTTCTTT
TRBV5-1	14	few	TRBJ2-1	-	CASSLEGGRVEQFF	TGCGCCAGCAGCTTGGAAGGGGGGAGGGTTGAGCAGTTCTTC
TRBV6-5	15	-	TRBJ2-5	TRBD1	CASARDRGRLETQYF	TGTGCCAGCGCAAGGGACAGGGGGCGGCTAGAGACCCAGTACTTC
TRBV2	14	-	TRBJ2-5	-	CASTPSWYQETQYF	TGTGCCAGCACCCCTAGCTGGTACCAAGAGACCCAGTACTTC
TRBV9	16	few	TRBJ2-2	TRBD2	CASNSIAGTNTGELFF	TGTGCCAGCAACTCTATAGCGGGGACGAACACCGGGGAGCTGTTTTTT
TRBV7-3	14	few	TRBJ1-1	TRBD1	CASSRTGRNTEAFF	TGTGCCAGCAGCAGGACAGGGCGGAACACTGAAGCTTTCTTT
TRBV10-3	14	few	TRBJ1-1	TRBD1	CAISPRDSPRGAFF	TGTGCCATCAGTCCCCGGGACAGCCCCCGAGGAGCTTTCTTT